This T cell receptor beta chain was obtained from a study of vaccination and CD4 T cells after COVID-19. Study-wide background: Post-vaccine sample collection happened at a median of approximately 10 weeks after dose two, ranging 14 to 241.

CDR1 is SGHTA and CDR2 is FQGNSA in the germline V gene. V dropped 1 base and J dropped 8; count of bases not matched to a gene: 2. The CDR3 covers 14 residues. The Oncomine TCR Beta short-read assay was applied to DNA of cultured CD4+ T cells. TCRdb passed the PCR reads through MiXCR, listing each CDR3 protein once. The data show about 15,000 distinct CDR3 sequences, 55% to 75% seen once. Treatment here: approximately 10-day PBMC culture with coronavirus spike peptide pools or control peptides (ViraFEST assay). Comments on this clonotype: Its antigen is undetermined.

Study results and limitations: Spike mono-reactive status applied to 304 of 307 vaccine-specific clones in convalescent patients.

The rearrangement uses TRBV7-2 and TRBJ2-4; TRBD1 agrees at 10 bases. The clonotype originates from a human donor who had recovered from COVID-19. The source material was CD4+ T cells from blood, cultured in vitro. The CDR3 region is CASSLGQGADIQYF. The DNA for the CDR3 is TGTGCCAGCAGCTTAGGACAGGGGGCGGACATTCAGTACTTC.